The 21 T cell receptor beta chains in this list originate from one sample, sequenced in a study of molecular identifiers for immune sequencing clone quantification. Using its own MiXCR run on the PCR reads, TCRdb lists one record per CDR3 protein. The sample lists approximately 630,000 distinct CDR3 sequences, about 25% occurring once. Sequences were obtained from naive CD8+ T cells from blood, with Jurkat cell RNA spiked in. The subset: FACS-sorted CD8+CD4-CCR7+CD45RA+ naive T cells. Source of these receptors: a human donor in good health. Some libraries in this study had Jurkat cell RNA spiked in.

Many counts were recorded for this clonotype. The rearrangement links TRBV18 to TRBJ2-7; D uncertain. CDR3 length equals 13 residues. Germline V gene sequence: CDR1 KGHSH, CDR2 LQKENI. V lost 5 bases and J 6 bases, leaving 14 bases between the germline ends. CDR3 amino acids: CASSDLGSGEQYF. CDR3 nucleotide sequence: TGTGCCAGCTCAGATCTGGGTTCGGGCGAGCAGTACTTC.

This clonotype was recorded a few times. V and J are TRBV15 and TRBJ2-3; weak D call: TRBD2 (6 bases). V was trimmed by 5 bases and J by 3 bases, leaving 21 bases between them. This CDR3 has 17 residues. Germline V CDR1 and CDR2: LNHNV, YYDKDF (reference sequence). The DNA for the CDR3 is TGTGCCACCAGCGGATTCGGGGCTAGCGCCGCTACAGATACGCAGTATTTT. Protein: CATSGFGASAATDTQYF.

This clonotype showed up many times. This rearrangement joins TRBV2 to TRBJ1-1; no reliable D call. V was cut by 1 base and J by 11 bases, with 8 bases left in between. The CDR3 contains 11 residues. CDR1 is SNHLY, CDR2 FYNNEI, per germline. CDR3 region: CASSEGQRAFF. Written as DNA, the CDR3 is TGTGCCAGCAGTGAAGGGCAGCGGGCTTTCTTT.

This clonotype was recorded a few times. The chain uses TRBV2 and TRBJ1-5, with D hard to call. The CDR3 has 15 residues. V was cut by 2 bases and J by 0 bases, with 8 bases left in between. Germline V gene data show CDR1 as SNHLY and CDR2 as FYNNEI. CDR3 sequence (DNA): TGTGCCAGCAGTGAATTACACCTTAGCAATCAGCCCCAGCATTTT. Translated: CASSELHLSNQPQHF.

This clonotype was recorded a few times. The gene calls are TRBV12-3 or TRBV12-4 and TRBJ2-1, with D possibly matching TRBD1 (5 bases). The CDR3 is made up of 12 amino acids. The V gene lost 8 bases and the J gene lost 4 bases, with 9 bases spanning the gap. CDR3 protein: CASRSGYNEQFF. For the CDR3, the DNA is TGTGCCAGCCGATCAGGGTACAATGAGCAGTTCTTC.

This clonotype was recorded at least ten times. The CDR3 here is CASRPAFGSGANVLTF. The CDR3 DNA reads as TGTGCCAGCAGGCCAGCTTTCGGCTCTGGGGCCAACGTCCTGACTTTC. The V and J genes are TRBV12-3 or TRBV12-4 and TRBJ2-6; D not resolved. Trimming left V 6 bases short and J 0 bases short, with 12 bases between. This CDR3 region has 16 residues.

Concerning this clonotype: An end of the junction differs from the germline gene, which may be a read error. The chain joins TRBV12-3 or TRBV12-4 to TRBJ2-7; D is perhaps TRBD2 (7 bases). This CDR3 has 13 amino acids. The CDR3 bases are TGTGCCAGCAGGCCAGGGGAGGGCTACGAGCAGAACTTC. Encoded protein: CASRPGEGYEQNF.

There are a few counts of this clonotype. The V and J genes are TRBV4-3 and TRBJ2-1; 7 nucleotides align to TRBD1. The trim removed 0 bases at V and 3 bases at J, leaving 5 bases unmatched. Germline V lookup: CDR1 LGHNA, CDR2 YSLEER. CDR3 length equals 16 residues. As DNA, the CDR3 is TGCGCCAGCAGCCAAGATAAGGGGGCAATCTACAATGAGCAGTTCTTC. This sequence encodes CASSQDKGAIYNEQFF.

This clonotype has only a few counts. This chain links TRBV7-6 with TRBJ2-1; D remains unclear. V was pared by 1 base and J by 4 bases, with 14 bases between. This CDR3 spans 16 amino acids. Germline CDR1 and CDR2: SGHVS and FNYEAQ. CDR3 residues: CASSLGSLARYNEQFF. The CDR3 coding sequence is TGTGCCAGCAGCTTAGGTTCGTTAGCTCGGTACAATGAGCAGTTCTTC.

This clonotype has a count of ten or more. The chain has TRBV27 and TRBJ2-7, with TRBD2 matching over 13 bases. With V trimmed by 6 bases and J by 7 bases, 3 bases remained unmatched. In germline, CDR1 is MNHEY, CDR2 SMNVEV (reference sequence). The CDR3 length is 13 residues. The CDR3 sequence is CASRPGLAGEQYF. CDR3 DNA: TGTGCCAGCAGGCCGGGACTAGCGGGAGAGCAGTACTTC.

The V gene is TRBV27, the J gene TRBJ1-1; D call uncertain. The CDR3 is 14 amino acids. The V gene lost 2 bases and the J gene lost 0 bases, with 7 bases spanning the gap. Germline CDR1 is MNHEY and CDR2 is SMNVEV (reference sequence). DNA for the CDR3: TGTGCCAGCAGTTTAAACGGAGTGAACACTGAAGCTTTCTTT. Translation: CASSLNGVNTEAFF.

This clonotype was detected ten times or more. The CDR3 reads CASSLDRDRNTGELFF. The DNA for the CDR3 is TGTGCCAGCAGCTTAGACCGGGACAGGAACACCGGGGAGCTGTTTTTT. The V gene is TRBV11-2, the J gene TRBJ2-2, with 7 bases lining up with TRBD1. V gave up 0 bases and J gave up 1 base; unmatched junction bases: 2. Germline CDR1 SGHAT, CDR2 FQNNGV. This CDR3 is built from 16 residues.

This clonotype has a handful of counts. V and J are TRBV6-2 or TRBV6-3 and TRBJ1-2; 7 bases map to TRBD1. The CDR3 is 14 amino acids. CDR1 MNHEY and CDR2 SVGEGT come from the germline V gene. J lost 7 bases, V lost 5 bases, and 10 bases had no gene match. The DNA of the CDR3 is TGTGCCAGCAGTGAGGACAGGACGCAAGGTGGCTACACCTTC. This gives the protein CASSEDRTQGGYTF.

On this clonotype: This may come from a read error, since a much larger clone is one base off. Since no conserved phenylalanine or tryptophan closes the CDR3, a read error is the likely cause. This chain connects TRBV7-2 to TRBJ2-7, with 10 bases matching TRBD2. In germline, CDR1 is SGHTA, CDR2 FQGNSA. V shed 5 bases and J 3 bases; nucleotides not matched to a gene: 7. The CDR3 loop spans 15 amino acids. CDR3 residues: CASSLDLAGVYEQYL. The DNA of the CDR3 is TGTGCCAGCAGCCTAGATCTAGCGGGAGTCTACGAGCAGTACCTC.

The chain has TRBV5-6 and TRBJ2-7; TRBD2 matches at 8 bases. Germline CDR1 is SGHDT and CDR2 is YYEEEE. V lost 0 bases to trimming and J lost 7 bases; unmatched junction nucleotides: 9. The CDR3 loop spans 15 amino acids. Here the CDR3 reads CASSLGAGLGSEQYF. The CDR3 DNA reads TGTGCCAGCAGCTTGGGAGCGGGACTAGGGAGTGAGCAGTACTTC.

This clonotype came up a few times. Given a much more abundant clone one base away, this may be a read error. The chain is built from TRBV11-2 and TRBJ2-1; D unclear. This CDR3 contains 14 residues. Germline V gene lookup returns CDR1 SGHAT and CDR2 FQNNGV. CDR3 DNA sequence: TGTGCCAGCAGCTTTCCGAGCTCCTACAATGAGCAGTCCTTC. Translated: CASSFPSSYNEQSF. The complete variable domain, with remaining parts taken from reference TRBV11-2 and TRBJ2-1, reads EAGVAQSPRYKIIEKRQSVAFWCNPISGHATLYWYQQILGQGPKLLIQFQNNGVVDDSQLPKDRFSAERLKGVDSTLKIQPAKLEDSAVYLCASSFPSSYNEQSFGPGTRLTVL.

About this clonotype: This may be a read error: a much more frequent sequence differs by one nucleotide. This chain uses TRBV6-6 with TRBJ2-5, with 7 positions matching TRBD2. Germline V gives CDR1 MNHNY, CDR2 SVGAGI (reference sequence). The CDR3 is 17 residues long. The junction had 7 bases not matched to a gene; V was cut back by 0 bases and J by 0 bases. The CDR3, as DNA: TGTGCCAGCAGTTACTCGGATCGCGGGAGAAACCAAGAGACCCAGTACTTC. It is translated as CASSYSDRGRNQETQYF.

Only a few counts were recorded for this clonotype. This may be a read error: a much more frequent sequence differs by one nucleotide. J is TRBJ2-1 and V is TRBV4-2; D uncertain. Germline V gene sequence: CDR1 LGHNA, CDR2 YNFKEQ. The length of the CDR3 is 14 residues. In nucleotides, the CDR3 is TGTGCCAGCAGCCAAGACAGGACCTACAGTGAGCAGTTCTTC. Its protein product is CASSQDRTYSEQFF.

This sequence joins TRBV27 and TRBJ2-7; TRBD1 agrees at 11 bases. Germline CDR1 reads MNHEY; CDR2 reads SMNVEV (reference sequence). CDR3 length equals 17 residues. The V and J ends lost 5 bases and 1 base, in that order; junction bases with no gene match: 10. CDR3 in amino acids: CASSERPGQGASYEQYF. The CDR3, as DNA: TGTGCCAGCAGTGAACGCCCCGGACAGGGGGCTTCCTACGAGCAGTACTTC.

This clonotype was counted ten times or more. V gene TRBV7-8 combines with J gene TRBJ1-4, with unresolved D. The CDR3 length is 15 residues. Germline-derived CDR1 and CDR2 are SGHVS and FQNEAQ. Between the trimmed V and J ends, which lost 1 base and 7 bases, there was a span of 13 bases. The CDR3 region has the DNA TGTGCCAGCAGCTTAGTTGGAGGTTTTATTGAAAAACTGTTTTTT. Its protein product is CASSLVGGFIEKLFF.

The chain carries TRBV9 and TRBJ2-3; possibly TRBD2 for D (5 bases). This CDR3 spans 15 amino acids. Per germline, CDR1 SGDLS and CDR2 YYNGEE. The V and J ends lost 0 bases and 1 base respectively, with 9 bases between them. CDR3 sequence reads: CASSVVGAGTDTQYF. CDR3 bases: TGTGCCAGCAGCGTAGTGGGAGCTGGCACAGATACGCAGTATTTT.